This TCR beta chain was recovered during a study of blood T cell repertoires in COVID-19. Study-wide background: Whether acute or convalescent, the COVID-19 samples came from the United States, Italy and Spain. Sample material is recorded as cDNA or gDNA derived from T cells, B-cell-depleted T cells, or PBMCs.

Germline V gives CDR1 SNHLY, CDR2 FYNNEI. With V trimmed by 9 bases and J by 8 bases, 9 bases remained unmatched. The CDR3 has 15 amino acids. Adults between roughly 18 and 95 years of age took part from about two dozen US areas. Source study methods: Amplified reference gene primers provided the basis for estimating nucleated cell counts. The data were produced by immunoSEQ multiplex PCR, yet TCRdb's version contains in-frame clones alone and is incomplete. Clone size and V and J calls were adopted from that table, with D and trimming inferred from the DNA. The table records roughly 250,000 clones, 70% to 90% of them present only once.

This receptor was identified in a woman aged 45 to 65 who had recovered from COVID-19. Sample: PBMCs or T cells enriched from blood (not recorded which). The chain carries TRBV2 and TRBJ2-1; 14 bases are a match to TRBD2. The CDR3 loop reads CASRLAGGPWDEQFF. CDR3 coding DNA: TGTGCCAGTCGACTAGCGGGAGGGCCATGGGATGAGCAGTTCTTC.